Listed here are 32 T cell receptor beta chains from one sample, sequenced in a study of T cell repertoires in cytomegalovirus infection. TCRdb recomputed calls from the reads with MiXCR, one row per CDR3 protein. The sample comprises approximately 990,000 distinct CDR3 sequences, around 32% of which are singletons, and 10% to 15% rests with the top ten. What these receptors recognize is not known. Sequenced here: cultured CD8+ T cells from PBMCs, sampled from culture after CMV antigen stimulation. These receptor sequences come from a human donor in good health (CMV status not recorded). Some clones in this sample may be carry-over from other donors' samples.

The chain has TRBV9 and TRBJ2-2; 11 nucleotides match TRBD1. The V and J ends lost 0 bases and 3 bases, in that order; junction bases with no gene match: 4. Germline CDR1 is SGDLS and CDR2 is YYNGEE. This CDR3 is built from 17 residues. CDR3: CASSVAGTGGYTGELFF. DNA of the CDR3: TGTGCCAGCAGCGTAGCCGGGACAGGGGGTTACACCGGGGAGCTGTTTTTT.

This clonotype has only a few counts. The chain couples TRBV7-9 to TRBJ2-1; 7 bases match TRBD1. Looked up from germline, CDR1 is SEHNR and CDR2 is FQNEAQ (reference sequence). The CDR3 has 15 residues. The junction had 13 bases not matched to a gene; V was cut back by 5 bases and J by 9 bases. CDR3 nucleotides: TGTGCCAGCAGCCACCCACAGGGGCTAGACACTGAGCAGTTCTTC. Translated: CASSHPQGLDTEQFF.

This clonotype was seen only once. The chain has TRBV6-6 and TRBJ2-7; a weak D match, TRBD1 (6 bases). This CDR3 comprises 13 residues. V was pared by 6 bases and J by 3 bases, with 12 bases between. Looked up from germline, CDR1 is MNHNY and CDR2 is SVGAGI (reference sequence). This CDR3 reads CASSTRDIYEQYV. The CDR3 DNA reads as TGTGCCAGCAGCACCCGGGACATCTACGAGCAGTACGTC.

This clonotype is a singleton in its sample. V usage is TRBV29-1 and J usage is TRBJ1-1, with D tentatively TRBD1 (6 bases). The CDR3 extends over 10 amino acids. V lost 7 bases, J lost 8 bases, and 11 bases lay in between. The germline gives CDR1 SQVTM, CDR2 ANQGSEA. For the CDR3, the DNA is TGCAGCGCCGGTGACAGGGAAGCTTTCTTT. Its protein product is CSAGDREAFF.

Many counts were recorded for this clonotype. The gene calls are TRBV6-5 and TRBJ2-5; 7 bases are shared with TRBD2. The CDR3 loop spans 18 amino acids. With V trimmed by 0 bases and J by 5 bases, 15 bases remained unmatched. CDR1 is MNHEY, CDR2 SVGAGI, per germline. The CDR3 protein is CASSYSAGQGGVKETQYF. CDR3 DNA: TGTGCCAGCAGTTACTCGGCTGGGCAGGGAGGGGTAAAGGAGACCCAGTACTTC.

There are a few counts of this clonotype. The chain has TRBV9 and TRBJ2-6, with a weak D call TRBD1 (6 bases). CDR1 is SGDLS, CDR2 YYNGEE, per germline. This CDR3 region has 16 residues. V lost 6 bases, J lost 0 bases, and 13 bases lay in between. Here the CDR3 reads CASKGRGNSGANVLTF. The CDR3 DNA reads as TGTGCCAGCAAGGGCAGGGGAAACTCTGGGGCCAACGTCCTGACTTTC. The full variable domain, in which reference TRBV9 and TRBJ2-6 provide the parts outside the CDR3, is DSGVTQTPKHLITATGQRVTLRCSPRSGDLSVYWYQQSLDQGLQFLIQYYNGEERAKGNILERFSAQQFPDLHSELNLSSLELGDSALYFCASKGRGNSGANVLTFGAGSRLTVL.

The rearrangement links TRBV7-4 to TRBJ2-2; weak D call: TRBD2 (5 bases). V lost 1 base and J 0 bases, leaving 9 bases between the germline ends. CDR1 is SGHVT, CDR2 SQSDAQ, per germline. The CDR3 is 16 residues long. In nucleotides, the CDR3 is TGTGCCAGCAGCTTAGAGCGGCCCTCGAACACCGGGGAGCTGTTTTTT. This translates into CASSLERPSNTGELFF.

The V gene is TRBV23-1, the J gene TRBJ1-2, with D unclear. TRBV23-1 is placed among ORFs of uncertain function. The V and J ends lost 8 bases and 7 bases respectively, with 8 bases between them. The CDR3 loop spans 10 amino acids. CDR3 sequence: CASLRVGYTF. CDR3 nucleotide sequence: TGCGCCAGCCTCCGGGTTGGCTACACCTTC.

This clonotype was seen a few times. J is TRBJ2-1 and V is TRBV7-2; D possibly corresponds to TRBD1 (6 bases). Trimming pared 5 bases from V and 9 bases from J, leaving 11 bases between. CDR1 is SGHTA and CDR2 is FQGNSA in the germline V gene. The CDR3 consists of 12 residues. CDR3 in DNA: TGTGCCAGCAGCGTAACAGGGATTGAGCAGTTCTTC. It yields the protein CASSVTGIEQFF.

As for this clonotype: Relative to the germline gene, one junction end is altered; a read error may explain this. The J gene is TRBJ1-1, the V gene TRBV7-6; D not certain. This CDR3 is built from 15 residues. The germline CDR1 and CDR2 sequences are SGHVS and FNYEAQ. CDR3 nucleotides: TGTGCCAGCAACTTAGTTTTTGGGGAGAACACTGAAGCTTTCTTT. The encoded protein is CASNLVFGENTEAFF.

As DNA, the CDR3 is TGTGCCAGCAGCCCCGGGGGGGTCAATTCACCCCTCCACTTT. It yields the protein CASSPGGVNSPLHF. The chain has TRBV28 and TRBJ1-6; a weak D match, TRBD1 (5 bases). There are 14 residues in the CDR3. V was cut by 6 bases and J by 7 bases, with 13 bases left in between. The V gene's germline CDR1 is MDHEN and CDR2 SYDVKM. Variable domain in full (rest from reference TRBV28 and TRBJ1-6): DVKVTQSSRYLVKRTGEKVFLECVQDMDHENMFWYRQDPGLGLRLIYFSYDVKMKEKGDIPEGYSVSREKKERFSLILESASTNQTSMYLCASSPGGVNSPLHFGNGTRLTVT.

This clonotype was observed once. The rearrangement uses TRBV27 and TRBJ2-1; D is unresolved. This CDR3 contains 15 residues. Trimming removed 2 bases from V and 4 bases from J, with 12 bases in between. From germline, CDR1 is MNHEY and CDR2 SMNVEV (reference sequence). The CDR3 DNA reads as TGTGCCAGCAGTTTAAAAGGCAATCAATACAATGAGCAGTTCTTC. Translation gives CASSLKGNQYNEQFF.

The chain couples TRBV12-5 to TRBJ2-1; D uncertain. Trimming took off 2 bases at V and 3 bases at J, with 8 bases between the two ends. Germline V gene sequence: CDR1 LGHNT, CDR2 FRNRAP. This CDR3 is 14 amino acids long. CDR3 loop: CASGLMGLYNEQFF. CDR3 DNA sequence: TGTGCTAGTGGTTTGATGGGCCTCTACAATGAGCAGTTCTTC. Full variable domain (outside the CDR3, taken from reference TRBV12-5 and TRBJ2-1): DARVTQTPRHKVTEMGQEVTMRCQPILGHNTVFWYRQTMMQGLELLAYFRNRAPLDDSGMPKDRFSAEMPDATLATLKIQPSEPRDSAVYFCASGLMGLYNEQFFGPGTRLTVL.

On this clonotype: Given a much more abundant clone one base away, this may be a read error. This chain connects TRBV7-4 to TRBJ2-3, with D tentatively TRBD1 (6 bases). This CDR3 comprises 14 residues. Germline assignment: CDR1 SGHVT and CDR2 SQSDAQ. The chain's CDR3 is CVSSPDRLTDTQYF. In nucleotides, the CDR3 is TGTGTCAGCAGCCCCGACAGGTTGACAGATACGCAGTATTTT.

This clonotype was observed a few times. In nucleotides, the CDR3 is TGTGCCAGCAGTTACTCCGGGGTGGGGTACGAGCAGTACGTC. Residues: CASSYSGVGYEQYV. The chain links TRBV6-5 to TRBJ2-7, with D possibly TRBD2 on 5 matching bases. V was cut by 0 bases and J by 4 bases, with 10 bases left in between. The CDR3 totals 14 residues. Germline CDR1 reads MNHEY; CDR2 reads SVGAGI.

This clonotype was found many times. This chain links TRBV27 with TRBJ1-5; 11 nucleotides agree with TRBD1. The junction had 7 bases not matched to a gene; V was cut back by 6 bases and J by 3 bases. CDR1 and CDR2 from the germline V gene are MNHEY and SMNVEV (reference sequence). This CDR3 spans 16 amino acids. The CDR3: CASSRWTGGHNQPQHF. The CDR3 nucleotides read TGTGCCAGCAGCAGGTGGACAGGGGGCCACAATCAGCCCCAGCATTTT.

The DNA of the CDR3 is TGTGCTAGTGGACATCAGGGACTTCAATCACCCCTCCACTTT. Amino acid sequence: CASGHQGLQSPLHF. The V call is TRBV12-5, the J call TRBJ1-6; perhaps TRBD1 as D (5 bases). The CDR3 sequence is 14 residues long. The germline CDR1 and CDR2 sequences are LGHNT and FRNRAP. V lost 6 bases and J 10 bases, leaving 16 bases between the germline ends.

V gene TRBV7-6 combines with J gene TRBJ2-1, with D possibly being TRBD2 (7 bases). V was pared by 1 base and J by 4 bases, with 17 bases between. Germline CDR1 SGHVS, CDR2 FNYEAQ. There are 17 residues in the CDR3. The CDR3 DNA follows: TGTGCCAGCAGCTTAGTAGGGGGGGAGGGGGGATACAATGAGCAGTTCTTC. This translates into CASSLVGGEGGYNEQFF.

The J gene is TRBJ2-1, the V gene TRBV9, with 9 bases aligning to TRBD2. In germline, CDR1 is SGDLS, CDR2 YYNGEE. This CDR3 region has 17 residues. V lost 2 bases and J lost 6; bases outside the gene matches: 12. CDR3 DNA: TGTGCCAGCAGCGTCAGCGGGGTGCGGGGGGGCCTCAATGAGCAGTTCTTC. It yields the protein CASSVSGVRGGLNEQFF. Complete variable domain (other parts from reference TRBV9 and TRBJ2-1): DSGVTQTPKHLITATGQRVTLRCSPRSGDLSVYWYQQSLDQGLQFLIQYYNGEERAKGNILERFSAQQFPDLHSELNLSSLELGDSALYFCASSVSGVRGGLNEQFFGPGTRLTVL.

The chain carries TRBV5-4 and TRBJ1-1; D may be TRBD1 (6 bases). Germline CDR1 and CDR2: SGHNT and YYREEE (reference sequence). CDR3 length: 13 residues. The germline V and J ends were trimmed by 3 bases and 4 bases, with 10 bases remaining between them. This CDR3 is CASSWGATTEAFF. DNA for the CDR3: TGTGCCAGCAGCTGGGGGGCGACCACTGAAGCTTTCTTT.

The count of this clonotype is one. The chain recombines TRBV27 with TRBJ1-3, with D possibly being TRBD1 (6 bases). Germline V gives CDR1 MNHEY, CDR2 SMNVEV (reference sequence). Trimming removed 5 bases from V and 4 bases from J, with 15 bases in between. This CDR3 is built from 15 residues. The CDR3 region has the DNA TGTGCCAGCAGTCCTACAGGGTATCCCGGAAACACCATATATTTT. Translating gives CASSPTGYPGNTIYF.

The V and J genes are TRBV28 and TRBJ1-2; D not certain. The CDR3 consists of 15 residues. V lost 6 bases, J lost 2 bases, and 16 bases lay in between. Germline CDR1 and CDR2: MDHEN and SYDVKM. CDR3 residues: CASRRSGGVNYGYTF. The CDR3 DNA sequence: TGTGCCAGCAGACGGTCCGGTGGCGTAAACTATGGCTACACCTTC.

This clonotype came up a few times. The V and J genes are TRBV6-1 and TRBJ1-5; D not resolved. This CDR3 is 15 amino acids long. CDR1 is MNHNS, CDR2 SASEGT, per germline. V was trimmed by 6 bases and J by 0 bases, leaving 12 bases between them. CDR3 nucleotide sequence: TGTGCCAGCAGGCCCCGGGAGGATAGCAATCAGCCCCAGCATTTT. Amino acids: CASRPREDSNQPQHF.

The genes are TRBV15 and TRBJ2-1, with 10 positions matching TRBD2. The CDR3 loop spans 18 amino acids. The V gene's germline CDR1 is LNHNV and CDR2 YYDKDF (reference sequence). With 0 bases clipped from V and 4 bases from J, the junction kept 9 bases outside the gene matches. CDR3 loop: CATSRDRSLAGVYNEQFF. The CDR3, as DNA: TGTGCCACCAGCAGAGATCGATCGCTAGCGGGGGTATACAATGAGCAGTTCTTC.

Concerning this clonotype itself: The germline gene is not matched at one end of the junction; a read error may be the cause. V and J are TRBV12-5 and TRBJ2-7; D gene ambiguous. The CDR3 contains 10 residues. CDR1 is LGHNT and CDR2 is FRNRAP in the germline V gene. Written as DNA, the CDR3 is TGTGCTAATGGTTTGTCCGAGCAGTACTTC. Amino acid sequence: CANGLSEQYF.

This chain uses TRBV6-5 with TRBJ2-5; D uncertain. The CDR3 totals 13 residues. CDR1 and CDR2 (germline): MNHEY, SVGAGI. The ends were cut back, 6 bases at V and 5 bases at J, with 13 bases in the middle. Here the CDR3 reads CASSHTLGETQYF. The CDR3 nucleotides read TGTGCCAGCAGCCATACTCTCGGGGAGACCCAGTACTTC.

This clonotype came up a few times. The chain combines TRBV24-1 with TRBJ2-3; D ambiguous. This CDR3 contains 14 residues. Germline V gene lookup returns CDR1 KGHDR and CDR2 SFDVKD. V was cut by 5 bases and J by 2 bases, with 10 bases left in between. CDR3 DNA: TGTGCCACCAGTGGTAGGGCAGACACAGATACGCAGTATTTT. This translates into CATSGRADTDTQYF.

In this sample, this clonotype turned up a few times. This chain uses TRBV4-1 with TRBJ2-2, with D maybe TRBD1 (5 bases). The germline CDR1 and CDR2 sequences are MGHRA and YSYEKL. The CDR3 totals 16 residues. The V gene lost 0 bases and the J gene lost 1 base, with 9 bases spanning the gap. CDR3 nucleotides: TGCGCCAGCAGCCAAGAACCAGGGTTGAACACCGGGGAGCTGTTTTTT. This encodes CASSQEPGLNTGELFF.

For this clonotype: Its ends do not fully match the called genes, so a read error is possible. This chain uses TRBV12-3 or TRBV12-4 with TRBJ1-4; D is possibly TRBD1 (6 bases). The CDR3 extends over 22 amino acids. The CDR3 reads CASSFGTGSLDRQIPTNEKLFF. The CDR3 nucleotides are TGTGCTAGCAGTTTCGGTACCGGCTCGTTGGACAGACAAATCCCAACTAATGAAAAACTGTTTTTT.

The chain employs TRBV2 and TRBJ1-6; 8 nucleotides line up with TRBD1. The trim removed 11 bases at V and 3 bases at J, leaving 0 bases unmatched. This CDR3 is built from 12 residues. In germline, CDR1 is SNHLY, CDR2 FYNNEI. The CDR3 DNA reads TGTGCCGGACAGGGCTATAATTCACCCCTCCACTTT. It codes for CAGQGYNSPLHF.

CDR3 region: CASRPGGTWETQYF. The CDR3 nucleotides are TGTGCCAGCAGACCCGGGGGTACTTGGGAGACCCAGTACTTC. The chain recombines TRBV27 with TRBJ2-5; D is perhaps TRBD2 (6 bases). CDR3 length equals 14 residues. Germline CDR1 MNHEY, CDR2 SMNVEV (reference sequence). Deletions cut 6 bases from V and 5 bases from J, with 16 bases between.

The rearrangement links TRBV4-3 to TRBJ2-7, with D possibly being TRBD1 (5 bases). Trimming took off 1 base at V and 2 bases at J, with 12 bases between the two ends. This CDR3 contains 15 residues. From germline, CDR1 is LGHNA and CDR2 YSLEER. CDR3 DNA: TGCGCCAGCAGCCAAGTCACAAGGGGAACCTACGAGCAGTACTTC. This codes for CASSQVTRGTYEQYF.